The T cell receptor (beta chain) under discussion was sequenced for a study of identical twins (dated by TCRdb to the mid-2010s). Concerning the study at large: TCR alpha and beta repertoires from monozygotic twins, unrelated adults of various ages and cord blood were deep-sequenced to test whether fetal clonotypes persist. To rule out contamination, the twin experiments were replicated at different times with different library preparation protocols.

Preparation of the library involved 5' RACE. The sequencer was an Illumina HiSeq 2000. A universal primer binding site was added through template switching, and the final cDNA carried a unique molecular identifier so that TCR cDNA molecules could be counted accurately. Specific primers in the conserved constant-segment region were used to synthesize first-strand cDNA for the TCR alpha and beta chains. To control for contamination, every cDNA library carried two barcodes: a SMART-Mk sample barcode plus Illumina barcodes. Two successive PCR steps introduced TruSeq adapter sequences along with Illumina sample barcodes. TCR alpha and beta cDNA libraries were sequenced on the Illumina HiSeq platform with custom primers. In the paper's pipeline: MiGEC was used to process raw reads and extract unique molecular identifiers, and MiXCR was used to find CDR3 positions. Recombination models were inferred per individual with the repgenHMM and IGoR tools using an EM algorithm. The tcR package in R was used for shared clonotype analysis, with sharing normalized by the product of cloneset sizes. Out-of-frame nonproductive sequences were analyzed to study raw recombination free of thymic and clonal selection effects. TCRdb reworked the public reads: Q25 trimming with fastp, MiXCR clone assembly, productive beta chains retained. Identical CDR3 protein sequences are pooled into one entry, listed with their most common genes and DNA. TCRdb, not the authors, supplied the V and J calls. The table for this sample lists some 1,600,000 distinct CDR3 sequences; around 29% of them were counted only once. The top ten clonotypes cover more than 0.25% of the sample.

Study-wide findings and limitations: A weaker excess of twin sharing was found in beta out-of-frame sequences because the signal-to-noise ratio was lowered by fewer shared sequences. Conclusions relied on cross-sectional statistical analysis, since the same donors could not be followed over many years. Abundant cord blood beta clonotypes had fewer insertions, young adult naive repertoires showed a similar but weaker trend, and memory repertoires showed no such trend. Out-of-frame TCR alpha sequences shared between twins showed an excess of low generation-probability sequences compared with coincidental sharing between unrelated individuals. In monozygotic twins, recombination models systematically underestimated out-of-frame TCR alpha sharing, but the models matched the sharing seen between unrelated individuals. Zero-insertion analyses could be partly confounded by invariant T cells such as MAIT and iNKT, though diverse VJ usage argued against such confounding for most clonotypes.

Sequences MNHNS (CDR1) and SASEGT (CDR2) are obtained from the germline V gene. CDR3 length: 14 amino acids, cysteine to phenylalanine. Just the 42-base CDR3 DNA is kept, in frame starting at base 1. Only healthy Caucasian donors were included. For this clonotype: This clone's antigen is unknown. A junction end diverges from the germline sequence, so it may reflect a read error.

The rearrangement combines TRBV6-1 with TRBJ2-7; confidence is insufficient to name the D gene. The specimen was cord blood. The sequence came from a newborn girl in good health. The CDR3 loop reads CATLLQPTSYERYF. Here is the DNA: TGTGCCACCCTCTTACAGCCCACATCCTACGAGCGGTACTTC.